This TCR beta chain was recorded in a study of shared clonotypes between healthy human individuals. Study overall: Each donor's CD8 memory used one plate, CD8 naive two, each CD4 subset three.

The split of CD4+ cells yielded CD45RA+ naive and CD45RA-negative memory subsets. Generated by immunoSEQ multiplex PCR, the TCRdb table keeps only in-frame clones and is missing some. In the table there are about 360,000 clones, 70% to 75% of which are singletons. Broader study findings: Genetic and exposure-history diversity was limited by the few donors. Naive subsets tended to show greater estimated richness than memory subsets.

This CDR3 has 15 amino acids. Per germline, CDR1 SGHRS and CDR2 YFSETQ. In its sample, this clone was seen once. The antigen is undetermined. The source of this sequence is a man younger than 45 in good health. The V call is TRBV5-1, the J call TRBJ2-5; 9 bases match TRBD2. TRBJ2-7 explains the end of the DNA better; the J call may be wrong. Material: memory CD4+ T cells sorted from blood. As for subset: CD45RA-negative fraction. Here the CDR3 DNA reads TGCGCCAGCAGCTTGGGGGCGGGAGGGACCTACGAGCAGTACTTC. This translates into CASSLGAGGTYEQYF.